This T cell receptor (beta chain) is from a study of post-analysis software for immune sequencing data. Study outcomes and limitations: In patients, five or six TRBV segments were more frequent than in controls, with TRBV5-6, TRBV5-1 and TRBV20-1 among them.

Built from TCR beta cDNA, the libraries had unique molecular identifiers in them. TCRdb used MiXCR to reprocess the PCR reads, holding one entry per CDR3 protein. The data show 450,000 to 700,000 distinct CDR3 sequences, with roughly 47% seen just once and under 2% held by the top ten. The CDR3 is 13 amino acids. Germline V gene sequence: CDR1 MNHEY, CDR2 SMNVEV (reference sequence). V was pared by 3 bases and J by 1 base, with 6 bases between. This clonotype was seen more than once but under ten times. The antigen remains undetermined. The sequenced material came from blood. This receptor was identified in a girl aged 10 to 17 with multiple sclerosis. The chain links TRBV27 to TRBJ1-2; D uncertain. CDR3 coding DNA: TGTGCCAGCAGTTTCAGAGTTAACTATGGCTACACCTTC. Protein product: CASSFRVNYGYTF.